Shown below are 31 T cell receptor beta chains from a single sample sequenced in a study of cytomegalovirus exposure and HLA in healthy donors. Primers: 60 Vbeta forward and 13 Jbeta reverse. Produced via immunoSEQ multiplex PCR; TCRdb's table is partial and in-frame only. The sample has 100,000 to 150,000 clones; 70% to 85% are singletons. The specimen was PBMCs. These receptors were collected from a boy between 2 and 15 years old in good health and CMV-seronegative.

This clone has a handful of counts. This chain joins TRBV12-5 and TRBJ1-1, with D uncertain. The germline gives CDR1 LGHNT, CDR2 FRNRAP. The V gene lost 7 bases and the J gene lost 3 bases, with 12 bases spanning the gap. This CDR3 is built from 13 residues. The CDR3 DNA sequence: TGTGCTAGTGCCCTCATCGGGGACACTGAAGCTTTCTTT. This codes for CASALIGDTEAFF.

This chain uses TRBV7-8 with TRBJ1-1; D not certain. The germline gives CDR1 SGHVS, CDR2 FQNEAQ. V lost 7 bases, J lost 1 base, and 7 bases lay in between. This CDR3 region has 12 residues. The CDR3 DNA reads TGTGCCAGCACCGACTGGAACACTGAAGCTTTCTTT. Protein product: CASTDWNTEAFF.

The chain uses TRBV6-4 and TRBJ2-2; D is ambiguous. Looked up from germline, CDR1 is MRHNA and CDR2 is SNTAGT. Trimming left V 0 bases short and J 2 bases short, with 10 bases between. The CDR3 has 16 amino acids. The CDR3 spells CASSDSLNPNTGELFF. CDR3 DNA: TGTGCCAGCAGTGACTCACTCAACCCTAACACCGGGGAGCTGTTTTTT.

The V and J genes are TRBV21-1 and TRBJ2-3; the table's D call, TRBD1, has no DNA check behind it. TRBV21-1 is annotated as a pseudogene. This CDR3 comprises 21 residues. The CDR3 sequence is CASSKLDELPGGQGNTDTQYF. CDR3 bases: TGTGCCAGCAGCAAATTGGACGAATTACCGGGGGGACAGGGGAACACAGATACGCAGTATTTT.

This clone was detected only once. The CDR3 region has the DNA TGTGCCAGCAGCTTAGATGTAGCGGGGGGGCCTACAGATACGCAGTATTTT. Amino acids: CASSLDVAGGPTDTQYF. The V gene is TRBV13, the J gene TRBJ2-3, with 11 positions matching TRBD2. V trimming: 1 base; J trimming: 3 bases; junction bases outside the gene matches: 6. The length of the CDR3 is 17 residues. Germline assignment: CDR1 PRHDT and CDR2 FYEKMQ (reference sequence).

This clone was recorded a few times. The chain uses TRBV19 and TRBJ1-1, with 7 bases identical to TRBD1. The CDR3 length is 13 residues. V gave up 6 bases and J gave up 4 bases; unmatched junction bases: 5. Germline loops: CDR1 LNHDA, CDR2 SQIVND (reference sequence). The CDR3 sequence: CASSPRGVTEAFF. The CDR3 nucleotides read TGTGCCAGTAGCCCCAGGGGGGTCACTGAAGCTTTCTTT.

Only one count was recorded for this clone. The CDR3 DNA sequence: TGTGCCAGCAGCAAGGGACAGCCCTACGAGCAGTACGTC. Protein sequence: CASSKGQPYEQYV. V usage is TRBV9 and J usage is TRBJ2-7; 7 nucleotides match TRBD1. The germline gives CDR1 SGDLS, CDR2 YYNGEE. Unmatched junction bases numbered 3, after V lost 4 bases and J lost 2 bases. The CDR3 consists of 13 residues.

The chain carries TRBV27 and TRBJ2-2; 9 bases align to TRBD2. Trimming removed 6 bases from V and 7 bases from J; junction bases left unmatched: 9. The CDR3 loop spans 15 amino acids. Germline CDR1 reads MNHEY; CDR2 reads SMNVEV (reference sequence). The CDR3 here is CASSGAGLAFGELFF. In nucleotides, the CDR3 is TGTGCCAGCAGCGGTGCGGGACTAGCTTTCGGGGAGCTGTTTTTT.

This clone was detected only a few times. CDR3 amino acids: CASSVGVGGADTQYF. CDR3 sequence (DNA): TGCGCCAGCAGCGTAGGAGTCGGGGGGGCAGATACGCAGTATTTT. This chain links TRBV4-3 with TRBJ2-3; the match to TRBD2 covers 8 bases. V dropped 5 bases and J dropped 4; count of bases not matched to a gene: 8. This CDR3 is built from 15 residues. Per germline, CDR1 LGHNA and CDR2 YSLEER.

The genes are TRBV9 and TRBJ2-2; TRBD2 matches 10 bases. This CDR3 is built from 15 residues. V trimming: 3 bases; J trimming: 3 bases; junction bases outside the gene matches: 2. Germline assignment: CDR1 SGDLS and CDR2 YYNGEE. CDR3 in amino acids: CASSERGGHTGELFF. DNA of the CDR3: TGTGCCAGCAGCGAGCGGGGGGGCCACACCGGGGAGCTGTTTTTT. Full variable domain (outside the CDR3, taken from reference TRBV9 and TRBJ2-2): DSGVTQTPKHLITATGQRVTLRCSPRSGDLSVYWYQQSLDQGLQFLIQYYNGEERAKGNILERFSAQQFPDLHSELNLSSLELGDSALYFCASSERGGHTGELFFGEGSRLTVL.

CDR3 in DNA: TGTGCCAGTAGTACCTACAGGGTGGGGAACACTGAAGCTTTCTTT. It encodes CASSTYRVGNTEAFF. This chain links TRBV19 with TRBJ1-1; possible D gene TRBD1, 6 bases. The CDR3 length is 15 residues. Trimming cost V 4 bases and J 1 base, with 13 bases left between them. Germline assignment: CDR1 LNHDA and CDR2 SQIVND (reference sequence).

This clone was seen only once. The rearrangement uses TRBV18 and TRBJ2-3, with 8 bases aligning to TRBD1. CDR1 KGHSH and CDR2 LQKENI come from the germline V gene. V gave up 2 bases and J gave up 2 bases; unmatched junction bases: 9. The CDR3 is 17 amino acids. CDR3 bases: TGTGCCAGCTCACCAGGAGCCGGGACAGGACCCACAGATACGCAGTATTTT. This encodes CASSPGAGTGPTDTQYF.

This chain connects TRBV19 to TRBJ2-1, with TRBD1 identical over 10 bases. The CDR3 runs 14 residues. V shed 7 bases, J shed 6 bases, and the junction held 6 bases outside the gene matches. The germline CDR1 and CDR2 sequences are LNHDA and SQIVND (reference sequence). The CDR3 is CASNDRGLGNEQFF. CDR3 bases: TGTGCCAGTAATGACAGGGGGCTGGGCAATGAGCAGTTCTTC.

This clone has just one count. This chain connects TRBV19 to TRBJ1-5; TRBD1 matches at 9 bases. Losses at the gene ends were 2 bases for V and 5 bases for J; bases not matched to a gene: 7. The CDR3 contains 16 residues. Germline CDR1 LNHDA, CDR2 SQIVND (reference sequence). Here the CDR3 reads CASSILGTGLHQPQHF. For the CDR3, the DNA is TGTGCCAGTAGTATACTGGGGACAGGGTTACATCAGCCCCAGCATTTT.

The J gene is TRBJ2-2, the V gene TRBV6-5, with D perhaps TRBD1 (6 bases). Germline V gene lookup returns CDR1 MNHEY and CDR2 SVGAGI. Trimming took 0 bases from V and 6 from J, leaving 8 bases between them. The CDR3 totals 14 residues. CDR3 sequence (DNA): TGTGCCAGCAGTTACTCGAAGGGGGCCGGGGAGCTGTTTTTT. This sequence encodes CASSYSKGAGELFF.

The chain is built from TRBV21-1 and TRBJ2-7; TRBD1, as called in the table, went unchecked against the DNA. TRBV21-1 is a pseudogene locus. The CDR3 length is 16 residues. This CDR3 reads CASDRTGADPNYEQYV. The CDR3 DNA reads TGTGCCAGCGACAGGACAGGGGCCGATCCCAACTACGAGCAGTACGTC.

The CDR3 here is CASSGSGREVSV. The CDR3 region has the DNA TGTGCCAGCAGCGGAAGCGGGAGGGAGGTATCGGTC. The V call is TRBV5-4, the J call TRBJ2-7; 10 bases are shared with TRBD2. Germline CDR1 reads SGHNT; CDR2 reads YYREEE (reference sequence). This CDR3 region has 12 residues.

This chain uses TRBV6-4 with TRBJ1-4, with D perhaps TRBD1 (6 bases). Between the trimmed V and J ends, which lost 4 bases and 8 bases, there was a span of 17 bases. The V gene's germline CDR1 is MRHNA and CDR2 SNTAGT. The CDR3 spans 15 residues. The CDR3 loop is CASSATGTQGEKLFF. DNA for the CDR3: TGTGCCAGCAGTGCCACCGGGACCCAGGGGGAAAAACTGTTTTTT.

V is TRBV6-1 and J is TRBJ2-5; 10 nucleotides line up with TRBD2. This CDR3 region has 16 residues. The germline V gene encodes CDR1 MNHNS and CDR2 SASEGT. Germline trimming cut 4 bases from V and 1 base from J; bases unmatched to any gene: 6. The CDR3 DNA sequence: TGTGCCAGCAGTGTCCATAGCGGGGGGATCCAAGAGACCCAGTACTTC. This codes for CASSVHSGGIQETQYF.

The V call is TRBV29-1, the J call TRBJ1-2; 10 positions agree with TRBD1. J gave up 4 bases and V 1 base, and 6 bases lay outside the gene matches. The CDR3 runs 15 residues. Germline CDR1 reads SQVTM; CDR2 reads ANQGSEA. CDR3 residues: CSVEGGTGEVYGYTF. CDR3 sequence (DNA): TGCAGCGTTGAAGGAGGGACAGGGGAAGTCTATGGCTACACCTTC.

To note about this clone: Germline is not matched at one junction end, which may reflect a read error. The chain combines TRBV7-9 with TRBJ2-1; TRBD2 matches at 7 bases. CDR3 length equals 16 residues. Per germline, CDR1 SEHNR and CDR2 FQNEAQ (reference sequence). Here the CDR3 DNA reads TGTTCCAGCAGCTTAGCTGGGCTAGCGGATTTCGATGAGCAGTTCTTC. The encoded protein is CSSSLAGLADFDEQFF.

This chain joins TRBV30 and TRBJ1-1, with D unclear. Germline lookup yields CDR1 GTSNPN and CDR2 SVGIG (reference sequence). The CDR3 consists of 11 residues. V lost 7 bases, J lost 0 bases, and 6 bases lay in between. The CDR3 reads CAYTVNTEAFF. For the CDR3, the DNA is TGTGCCTACACAGTGAACACTGAAGCTTTCTTT.

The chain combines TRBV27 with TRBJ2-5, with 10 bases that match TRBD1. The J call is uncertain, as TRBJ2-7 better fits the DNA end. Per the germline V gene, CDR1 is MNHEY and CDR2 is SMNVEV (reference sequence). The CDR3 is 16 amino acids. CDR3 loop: CASTLRLDRGTYEQYF. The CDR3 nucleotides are TGTGCCAGCACTCTGAGATTGGACAGGGGGACCTACGAGCAGTACTTC.

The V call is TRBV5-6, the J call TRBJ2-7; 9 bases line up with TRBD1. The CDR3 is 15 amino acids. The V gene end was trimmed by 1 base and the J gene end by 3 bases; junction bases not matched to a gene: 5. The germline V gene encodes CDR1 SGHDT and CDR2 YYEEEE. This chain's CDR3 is CASSLKGQGYYEQYF. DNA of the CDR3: TGTGCCAGCAGCTTGAAGGGACAGGGATACTACGAGCAGTACTTC.

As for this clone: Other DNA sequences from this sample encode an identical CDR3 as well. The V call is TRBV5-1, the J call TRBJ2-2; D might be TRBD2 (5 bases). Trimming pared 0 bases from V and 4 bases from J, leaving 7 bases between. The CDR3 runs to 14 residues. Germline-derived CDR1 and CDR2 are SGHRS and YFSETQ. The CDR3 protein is CASSLVGATGELFF. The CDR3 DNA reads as TGCGCCAGCAGCTTGGTGGGAGCCACCGGGGAGCTGTTTTTT.

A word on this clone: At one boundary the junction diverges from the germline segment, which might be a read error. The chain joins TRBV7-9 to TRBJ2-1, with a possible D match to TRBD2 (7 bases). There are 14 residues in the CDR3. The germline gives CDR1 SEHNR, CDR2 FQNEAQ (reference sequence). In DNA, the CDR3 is TGTTCCAGCAGCAGCCTAGAGGGGGGGAATGAGCAGTTCTTC. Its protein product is CSSSSLEGGNEQFF.

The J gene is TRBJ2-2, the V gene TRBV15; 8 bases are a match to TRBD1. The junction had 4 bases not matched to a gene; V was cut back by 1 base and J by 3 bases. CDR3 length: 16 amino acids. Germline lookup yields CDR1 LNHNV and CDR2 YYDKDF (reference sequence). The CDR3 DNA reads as TGTGCCACCAGCAGAGTTCAGGGGGCGGACACCGGGGAGCTGTTTTTT. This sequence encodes CATSRVQGADTGELFF.

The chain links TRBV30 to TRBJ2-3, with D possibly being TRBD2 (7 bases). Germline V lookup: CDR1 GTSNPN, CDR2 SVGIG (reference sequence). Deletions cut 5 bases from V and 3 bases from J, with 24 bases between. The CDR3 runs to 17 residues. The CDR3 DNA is TGTGCCTGGGGCGGACAGAGGGGGGGAGTTAGAACAGATACGCAGTATTTT. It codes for CAWGGQRGGVRTDTQYF. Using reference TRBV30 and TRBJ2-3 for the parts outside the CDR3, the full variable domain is SQTIHQWPATLVQPVGSPLSLECTVEGTSNPNLYWYRQAAGRGLQLLFYSVGIGQISSEVPQNLSASRPQDRQFILSSKKLLLSDSGFYLCAWGGQRGGVRTDTQYFGPGTRLTVL.

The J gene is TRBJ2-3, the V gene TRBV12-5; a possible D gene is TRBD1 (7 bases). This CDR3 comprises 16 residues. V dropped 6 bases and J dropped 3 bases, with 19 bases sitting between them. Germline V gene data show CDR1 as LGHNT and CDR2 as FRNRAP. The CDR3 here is CASGPGGGARTDTQYF. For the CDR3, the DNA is TGTGCTAGTGGGCCCGGAGGGGGCGCGAGAACAGATACGCAGTATTTT.

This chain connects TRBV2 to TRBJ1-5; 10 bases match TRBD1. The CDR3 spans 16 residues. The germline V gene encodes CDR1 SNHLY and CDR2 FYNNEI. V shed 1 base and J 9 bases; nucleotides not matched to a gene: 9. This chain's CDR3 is CASSEEGTGEFWPQHF. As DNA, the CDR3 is TGTGCCAGCAGTGAAGAGGGGACAGGGGAGTTCTGGCCCCAGCATTTT. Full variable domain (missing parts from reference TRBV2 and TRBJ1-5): EPEVTQTPSHQVTQMGQEVILRCVPISNHLYFYWYRQILGQKVEFLVSFYNNEISEKSEIFDDQFSVERPDGSNFTLKIRSTKLEDSAMYFCASSEEGTGEFWPQHFGDGTRLSIL.

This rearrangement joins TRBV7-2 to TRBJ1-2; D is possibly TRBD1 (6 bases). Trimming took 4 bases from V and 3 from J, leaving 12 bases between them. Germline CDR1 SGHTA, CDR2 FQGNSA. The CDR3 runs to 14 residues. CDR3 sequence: CASSSKSGDYGYTF. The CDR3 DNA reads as TGTGCCAGCAGCTCCAAATCAGGGGACTATGGCTACACCTTC.